This is a list of T cell receptor beta chains from one sample in a study of cytotoxic CD8 clonotypes in ibrutinib-treated CLL. The protocol was immunoSEQ multiplex PCR, while the TCRdb copy is restricted to in-frame clones and leaves out a portion. The repertoire has 30,000 or so clones, about three quarters of them found once; the top ten carry roughly 48%. The sample was PBMCs, taken after 36 months of ibrutinib treatment. The receptors were gathered from a human donor with chronic lymphocytic leukemia. CDR3s include the opening cysteine and the closing phenylalanine or tryptophan. The order of the fields is J gene, D gene, clone size, V gene, CDR3 protein, CDR3 DNA. The D gene is left open where the match is weak. Clone size is stated in some rows and not others, as once, few, many or a class when expanded.

J gene: TRBJ1-1
D gene: -
clone size: -
V gene: TRBV7-9
CDR3 protein: CASSPRGTEAFF
CDR3 DNA: TGTGCCAGCAGCCCCCGGGGCACTGAAGCTTTCTTT

J gene: TRBJ1-6
D gene: -
clone size: few
V gene: TRBV6-6
CDR3 protein: CASSYLDRNSPLHF
CDR3 DNA: TGTGCCAGCAGTTACTTGGACCGGAATTCACCCCTCCACTTT

J gene: TRBJ2-2
D gene: TRBD1
clone size: -
V gene: TRBV7-3
CDR3 protein: CASSPRGQHAGELFF
CDR3 DNA: TGTGCCAGCAGCCCGAGGGGACAGCATGCCGGGGAGCTGTTTTTT

J gene: TRBJ2-3
D gene: -
clone size: -
V gene: TRBV9
CDR3 protein: CASSATTDTQYF
CDR3 DNA: TGTGCCAGCAGCGCTACCACAGATACGCAGTATTTT

J gene: TRBJ1-5
D gene: TRBD1
clone size: -
V gene: TRBV10-3
CDR3 protein: CAYAGQIGEPQHF
CDR3 DNA: TGTGCCTACGCGGGACAGATCGGCGAGCCCCAGCATTTT

J gene: TRBJ2-6
D gene: -
clone size: -
V gene: TRBV7-3
CDR3 protein: CASSQDGANVLTF
CDR3 DNA: TGTGCCAGCAGCCAAGATGGGGCCAACGTCCTGACTTTC

J gene: TRBJ2-2
D gene: -
clone size: -
V gene: TRBV18
CDR3 protein: CAIPRTTNTGELFF
CDR3 DNA: TGTGCCATCCCTAGGACAACGAACACCGGGGAGCTGTTTTTT

J gene: TRBJ1-1
D gene: -
clone size: many
V gene: TRBV5-4
CDR3 protein: CASSQDSGGYTEAFF
CDR3 DNA: TGCGCCAGCAGCCAAGATTCGGGGGGGTACACTGAAGCTTTCTTT

J gene: TRBJ1-2
D gene: TRBD1
clone size: -
V gene: TRBV25-1
CDR3 protein: CASDGDRGSAETGGYTF
CDR3 DNA: TGTGCCAGCGATGGGGACAGGGGGTCGGCGGAGACGGGTGGCTACACCTTC

J gene: TRBJ1-2
D gene: -
clone size: -
V gene: TRBV10-3
CDR3 protein: CAISARTNSYGYTF
CDR3 DNA: TGTGCCATCAGTGCCCGGACGAACTCTTATGGCTACACCTTC

J gene: TRBJ1-3
D gene: TRBD1
clone size: -
V gene: TRBV9
CDR3 protein: CASSARDRGFQSSGNTIYF
CDR3 DNA: TGTGCCAGCAGCGCCCGGGACAGGGGGTTTCAAAGCTCTGGAAACACCATATATTTT

J gene: TRBJ1-2
D gene: -
clone size: -
V gene: TRBV6-5
CDR3 protein: CASSSGRTYGYTF
CDR3 DNA: TGTGCCAGCAGCTCCGGACGGACCTATGGCTACACCTTC

J gene: TRBJ1-2
D gene: -
clone size: -
V gene: TRBV29-1
CDR3 protein: CSVVQGYSNYGYTF
CDR3 DNA: TGCAGCGTCGTACAGGGTTACTCTAACTATGGCTACACCTTC

J gene: TRBJ2-5
D gene: -
clone size: -
V gene: TRBV5-4
CDR3 protein: CASSPTDSRETQYF
CDR3 DNA: TGTGCCAGCAGCCCAACCGACTCGCGGGAGACCCAGTACTTC

J gene: TRBJ2-7
D gene: -
clone size: -
V gene: TRBV7-9
CDR3 protein: CASSEHGDRLGGQYF
CDR3 DNA: TGTGCCAGCAGCGAGCATGGGGACCGCCTGGGAGGGCAGTACTTC

J gene: TRBJ2-1
D gene: -
clone size: -
V gene: TRBV6-5
CDR3 protein: CASSYTGNEQFF
CDR3 DNA: TGTGCCAGCAGTTACACCGGGAATGAGCAGTTCTTC

J gene: TRBJ2-1
D gene: TRBD1
clone size: -
V gene: TRBV27
CDR3 protein: CASSLKDRNEQFF
CDR3 DNA: TGTGCCAGCAGTCTCAAGGACAGGAATGAGCAGTTCTTC

J gene: TRBJ2-7
D gene: -
clone size: -
V gene: TRBV5-4
CDR3 protein: CAIDTGEGDEQYF
CDR3 DNA: TGTGCCATCGACACAGGGGAGGGGGACGAGCAGTACTTC

J gene: TRBJ1-1
D gene: -
clone size: -
V gene: TRBV13
CDR3 protein: CASSSVTEAFF
CDR3 DNA: TGTGCCAGCAGCTCGGTCACTGAAGCTTTCTTT

J gene: TRBJ2-1
D gene: -
clone size: -
V gene: TRBV11-3
CDR3 protein: CASSSLTGLYNEQFF
CDR3 DNA: TGTGCCAGCAGCTCTCTGACAGGACTATACAATGAGCAGTTCTTC

J gene: TRBJ2-7
D gene: TRBD1
clone size: -
V gene: TRBV6-6
CDR3 protein: CASSPNRGEQYF
CDR3 DNA: TGTGCCAGCAGTCCTAACAGGGGCGAGCAGTACTTC

J gene: TRBJ1-2
D gene: -
clone size: many
V gene: TRBV20-1
CDR3 protein: CSARMGRAYTF
CDR3 DNA: TGCAGTGCTAGAATGGGCAGGGCCTACACCTTC

J gene: TRBJ1-1
D gene: TRBD1
clone size: few
V gene: TRBV5-1
CDR3 protein: CASSFEGTQGGAFF
CDR3 DNA: TGCGCCAGCAGCTTCGAAGGGACACAGGGGGGAGCTTTCTTT

J gene: TRBJ1-1
D gene: TRBD1
clone size: once
V gene: TRBV7-8
CDR3 protein: CASSRRDRGMLAEAFF
CDR3 DNA: TGTGCCAGCAGCCGTAGGGACAGAGGAATGTTGGCTGAAGCTTTCTTT

J gene: TRBJ1-2
D gene: TRBD1
clone size: -
V gene: TRBV5-6
CDR3 protein: CASSQQGPYGYTF
CDR3 DNA: TGTGCCAGCAGCCAACAGGGGCCTTATGGCTACACCTTC

J gene: TRBJ1-2
D gene: -
clone size: few
V gene: TRBV6-5
CDR3 protein: CASSWTAYYGYTF
CDR3 DNA: TGTGCCAGCAGTTGGACGGCCTACTATGGCTACACCTTC

J gene: TRBJ1-6
D gene: TRBD1
clone size: -
V gene: TRBV5-1
CDR3 protein: CASSLYPPGQLNSPLHF
CDR3 DNA: TGCGCCAGCAGCTTGTACCCCCCGGGACAGCTTAATTCACCCCTCCACTTT

J gene: TRBJ1-2
D gene: -
clone size: once
V gene: TRBV20-1
CDR3 protein: CSAPMGFGYTF
CDR3 DNA: TGCAGTGCTCCGATGGGTTTTGGCTACACCTTC

J gene: TRBJ1-2
D gene: TRBD1
clone size: -
V gene: TRBV7-9
CDR3 protein: CASSPGQGAHGYTF
CDR3 DNA: TGTGCCAGCAGCCCCGGACAGGGGGCGCATGGCTACACCTTC

J gene: TRBJ2-7
D gene: -
clone size: -
V gene: TRBV5-6
CDR3 protein: CASSSTGTPYEQYF
CDR3 DNA: TGTGCCAGCAGCAGTACCGGGACCCCCTACGAGCAGTACTTC

J gene: TRBJ1-1
D gene: -
clone size: once
V gene: TRBV7-2
CDR3 protein: CASSLMGLGTEAFF
CDR3 DNA: TGTGCCAGCAGCCTAATGGGATTGGGCACTGAAGCTTTCTTT

J gene: TRBJ1-3
D gene: -
clone size: -
V gene: TRBV29-1
CDR3 protein: CSVGGTGNTIYF
CDR3 DNA: TGCAGCGTTGGGGGAACTGGAAACACCATATATTTT

J gene: TRBJ1-1
D gene: -
clone size: -
V gene: TRBV5-1
CDR3 protein: CASSLVGKMNTEAFF
CDR3 DNA: TGCGCCAGCAGCTTGGTAGGAAAGATGAACACTGAAGCTTTCTTT

J gene: TRBJ2-3
D gene: TRBD1
clone size: -
V gene: TRBV5-6
CDR3 protein: CASSLEPGQGRTDTQYF
CDR3 DNA: TGTGCCAGCAGCTTAGAACCGGGACAGGGGCGCACAGATACGCAGTATTTT

J gene: TRBJ2-3
D gene: TRBD2
clone size: -
V gene: TRBV5-1
CDR3 protein: CASSLAILAGLSTDTQYF
CDR3 DNA: TGCGCCAGCAGCTTGGCCATTCTAGCGGGACTTTCCACAGATACGCAGTATTTT

J gene: TRBJ2-7
D gene: -
clone size: -
V gene: TRBV4-1
CDR3 protein: CASSQGSYEQYF
CDR3 DNA: TGCGCCAGCAGCCAAGGGTCTTACGAGCAGTACTTC

J gene: TRBJ1-6
D gene: -
clone size: few
V gene: TRBV5-1
CDR3 protein: CASSLSTGSSYNSPLHF
CDR3 DNA: TGCGCCAGCAGCTTGTCCACGGGAAGCTCCTATAATTCACCCCTCCACTTT

J gene: TRBJ2-6
D gene: -
clone size: -
V gene: TRBV9
CDR3 protein: CASSVSVQANSGANVLTF
CDR3 DNA: TGTGCCAGCAGCGTATCGGTCCAGGCCAACTCTGGGGCCAACGTCCTGACTTTC

J gene: TRBJ2-7
D gene: TRBD1
clone size: -
V gene: TRBV27
CDR3 protein: CASSPRDRGAQEQYF
CDR3 DNA: TGTGCCAGCAGTCCCCGGGACAGGGGGGCCCAAGAGCAGTACTTC

J gene: TRBJ2-1
D gene: -
clone size: -
V gene: TRBV4-2
CDR3 protein: CASSHEEGPTYNEQFF
CDR3 DNA: TGTGCCAGCAGCCATGAAGAGGGCCCTACCTACAATGAGCAGTTCTTC

J gene: TRBJ2-2
D gene: -
clone size: once
V gene: TRBV7-8
CDR3 protein: CASSLARGGTGELFF
CDR3 DNA: TGTGCCAGCAGCTTAGCCAGGGGAGGCACCGGGGAGCTGTTTTTT

J gene: TRBJ1-1
D gene: -
clone size: -
V gene: TRBV13
CDR3 protein: CASSILGTEAFF
CDR3 DNA: TGTGCCAGCAGCATATTGGGCACTGAAGCTTTCTTT

J gene: TRBJ2-7
D gene: -
clone size: -
V gene: TRBV27
CDR3 protein: CASSLIPSYEQYF
CDR3 DNA: TGTGCCAGCAGCCTCATCCCCTCCTACGAGCAGTACTTC

J gene: TRBJ2-4
D gene: -
clone size: once
V gene: TRBV7-3
CDR3 protein: CASSLNGETIQYF
CDR3 DNA: TGTGCCAGCAGCTTAAACGGGGAGACCATTCAGTACTTC

J gene: TRBJ2-7
D gene: -
clone size: once
V gene: TRBV2
CDR3 protein: CASSPTYEQYF
CDR3 DNA: TGTGCCAGCAGTCCTACCTACGAGCAGTACTTC

J gene: TRBJ2-7
D gene: -
clone size: once
V gene: TRBV6-5
CDR3 protein: CASSPSGFHEQYF
CDR3 DNA: TGTGCCAGCAGCCCCTCAGGGTTCCACGAGCAGTACTTC

J gene: TRBJ2-7
D gene: TRBD2
clone size: once
V gene: TRBV10-2
CDR3 protein: CASETSGSYEQYF
CDR3 DNA: TGCGCCAGCGAGACTAGCGGTTCCTACGAGCAGTACTTC